This TCR beta chain was recovered during a study of patients and donors after allogeneic stem cell transplantation (dated by TCRdb to the early 2020s). From the cysteine through the phenylalanine, the CDR3 covers 14 amino acids. The kept DNA is CDR3 alone, 42 bases in frame from the first base. V loses 7 bases at its end and J loses 6 bases; junction bases beyond the gene matches: 8. The library relied on RT-PCR. Sequencing was performed on a NextSeq 550. Using fastp at Q25 and MiXCR, TCRdb reprocessed the public reads and kept productive beta chains. CDR3 protein sequences are deduplicated, and each keeps its most common genes and DNA. Recorded for this sample are some 230,000 distinct CDR3 sequences; less than 15% of them occurred a single time. The ten largest account for 11% of the sample. This clonotype was seen only a few times. No antigen is known for it. Base qualities were left out, and no much larger clone turns up one base away.

In this chain, TRBV12-3 or TRBV12-4 is recombined with TRBJ1-2, and 10 junctional nucleotides match TRBD1. Specimen: blood, either unsorted or a sorted T cell fraction (not recorded which). This TCR was sampled from a human donor who was either an allogeneic HSCT recipient or a stem cell or donor lymphocyte infusion donor (not recorded which). It is not recorded whose cells these are; they may come from a transplant donor. The bases are TGTGCCAGCAATCTGGGACAGGGGAGGGATGGCTACACCTTC. This sequence encodes CASNLGQGRDGYTF.